What follows are 30 T cell receptor beta chains derived from one specimen sequenced in a study of tumor-infiltrating lymphocytes in oesophageal squamous cell carcinoma. TCRdb reanalysed the PCR reads using MiXCR and keeps one entry per CDR3 protein. Of fewer than 15,000 distinct CDR3 sequences in the sample, roughly half are singletons; the top ten hold 12%. Sequenced sample: blood. All receptors derive from a female donor with esophageal squamous cell carcinoma.

The gene calls are TRBV7-2 and TRBJ2-3; 11 bases agree with TRBD2. Judging by the DNA end, TRBJ2-5 fits better; the J call may be wrong. Germline V gives CDR1 SGHTA, CDR2 FQGNSA. The length of the CDR3 is 16 residues. The CDR3, as DNA: TGTGCCAGCAGCTCCTCCGGGACTAGCGGTCCTGGGGCCCAGTACTTC. Translated, it gives CASSSSGTSGPGAQYF.

This rearrangement joins TRBV6-2 or TRBV6-3 to TRBJ2-3, with D unclear. Germline assignment: CDR1 MNHEY and CDR2 SVGEGT. The CDR3 runs 14 residues. The CDR3 DNA is TGTGTTAGCTCAAAAGGTTCTTCGGGAGATACGCAGTATTTT. This gives the protein CVSSKGSSGDTQYF.

The chain joins TRBV7-4 to TRBJ2-7; possibly TRBD2 for D (5 bases). The J call may be wrong; the DNA end is better matched by TRBJ2-1. CDR3 length: 15 residues. Germline V gene sequence: CDR1 SGHVT, CDR2 SQSDAQ. In DNA form, the CDR3 reads TGTGCCACCTCAGCGAGAGAGGGCTCCTACAATGAGCAGTTCTTC. Its protein is CATSAREGSYNEQFF.

This clonotype is categorized as large. The rearrangement uses TRBV7-9 and TRBJ1-2, with D tentatively TRBD1 (5 bases). CDR3 size: 14 residues. With 1 base removed from V and 5 bases from J, the gap between germline ends came to 11 bases. Germline lookup yields CDR1 SEHNR and CDR2 FQNEAQ (reference sequence). The CDR3 here is CASSLEGTRYGYTF. The DNA for the CDR3 is TGTGCCAGCAGCTTAGAGGGGACTCGTTATGGCTACACCTTC.

J is TRBJ2-5 and V is TRBV7-2; maybe TRBD1 (5 bases). The CDR3 has 14 amino acids. Between the trimmed V and J ends, which lost 1 base and 5 bases, there was a span of 11 bases. The germline gives CDR1 SGHTA, CDR2 FQGNSA. The CDR3: CASSLVSGPETQYF. The CDR3 region has the DNA TGTGCCAGCAGCTTAGTTTCAGGGCCTGAGACCCAGTACTTC.

The CDR3 loop reads CASSPKTGRNEQFF. The CDR3 bases are TGTGCCAGCAGCCCCAAGACAGGGAGGAATGAGCAGTTCTTC. The rearrangement joins TRBV7-9 to TRBJ2-1; TRBD1 is a possible D gene (7 bases). The germline gives CDR1 SEHNR, CDR2 FQNEAQ (reference sequence). Trimming removed 5 bases at V and 7 bases at J, with 15 bases between. CDR3 size: 14 residues.

The chain carries TRBV7-3 and TRBJ2-5; weak D call: TRBD1 (6 bases). The J call may be incorrect, as the DNA end agrees better with TRBJ2-7. The germline V gene has CDR1 SGHTA and CDR2 FQGTGA. CDR3 size: 16 residues. CDR3 sequence (DNA): TGTGCCAGCAGCCTAGGGGGTCTAGACCCGATATACGAGCAGTACTTC. Its protein is CASSLGGLDPIYEQYF.

The chain combines TRBV7-3 with TRBJ2-5, with D maybe TRBD1 (5 bases). The J call could be wrong; TRBJ2-1 is a better fit for the DNA end. The CDR3 loop spans 13 amino acids. Germline CDR1 and CDR2: SGHTA and FQGTGA. The CDR3 here is CASSQYRPNEQFF. The CDR3, as DNA: TGTGCCAGCAGCCAATACAGGCCCAATGAGCAGTTCTTC.

This clonotype was found a few times. The chain links TRBV10-3 to TRBJ2-7; 8 nucleotides align to TRBD2. Gene TRBJ2-1 matches the end of the DNA better, so the J call may be wrong. CDR1 is ENHRY and CDR2 is SYGVKD in the germline V gene. This CDR3 is 16 amino acids long. Here the CDR3 DNA reads TGTGCCATCATGTATTCGCAAGCGGGAGATGTTGGTGAGCAGTTCTTC. Translation: CAIMYSQAGDVGEQFF.

This clonotype was found many times. The chain carries TRBV5-1 and TRBJ2-5, with 9 bases matching TRBD2. The CDR3 is 14 amino acids. Germline V lookup: CDR1 SGHRS, CDR2 YFSETQ. With V trimmed by 5 bases and J by 5 bases, 7 bases remained unmatched. The CDR3 sequence is CASRPGLATETQYF. The CDR3 DNA follows: TGCGCCAGCAGACCAGGACTAGCGACGGAGACCCAGTACTTC.

This clonotype showed up many times. The J gene is TRBJ2-1, the V gene TRBV19; D perhaps matches TRBD1 (5 bases). Trimming pared 1 base from V and 3 bases from J, leaving 7 bases between. This CDR3 has 14 residues. Germline V gene data show CDR1 as LNHDA and CDR2 as SQIVND (reference sequence). This CDR3 reads CASSIAGLYNEQFF. CDR3 DNA: TGTGCCAGTAGTATAGCAGGGCTCTACAATGAGCAGTTCTTC.

This clonotype has just a few counts. The gene calls are TRBV12-3 or TRBV12-4 and TRBJ1-4; D gene unclear. V was cut by 4 bases and J by 8 bases, with 11 bases left in between. There are 13 residues in the CDR3. This chain's CDR3 is CASSWREREKLFF. The CDR3 DNA sequence: TGTGCCAGCAGTTGGAGGGAGAGGGAAAAACTGTTTTTT.

The CDR3 DNA is TGTGCCAGCAGTTACGGAGAAATTGGTGAGCAGTTCTTC. Protein sequence: CASSYGEIGEQFF. The gene calls are TRBV6-2 or TRBV6-3 and TRBJ2-3; no definite D call. The J call may be mistaken, given a closer DNA end match to TRBJ2-1. The CDR3 covers 13 residues. The germline V gene has CDR1 MNHEY and CDR2 SVGEGT.

The V gene is TRBV28, the J gene TRBJ1-5, with D maybe TRBD1 (5 bases). Trimming stripped 6 bases from V and 5 bases from J, with 11 bases between. CDR3 length: 13 amino acids. Germline V gives CDR1 MDHEN, CDR2 SYDVKM. The CDR3 coding sequence is TGTGCCAGCAGGCTTGGGACTTATCAGCCCCAGCATTTT. This gives the protein CASRLGTYQPQHF. Combining the CDR3 with reference TRBV28 and TRBJ1-5 gives the whole variable domain DVKVTQSSRYLVKRTGEKVFLECVQDMDHENMFWYRQDPGLGLRLIYFSYDVKMKEKGDIPEGYSVSREKKERFSLILESASTNQTSMYLCASRLGTYQPQHFGDGTRLSIL.

Of note for this clonotype: This may stem from a read error, because a much larger clone lies one nucleotide away. The chain recombines TRBV7-4 with TRBJ2-7, with D possibly matching TRBD1 (5 bases). The CDR3 spans 12 residues. The V gene lost 4 bases and the J gene lost 7 bases, with 11 bases spanning the gap. CDR1 and CDR2 from the germline V gene are SGHVT and SQSDAQ. The CDR3 DNA follows: TGTGCCAGCAGCTACAGGTACAATGAGCAGTACTTC. It translates to CASSYRYNEQYF.

The CDR3 nucleotides read TGTGCCAGCAGCTTATCATTTCAGGGTGAGCAGTTCTTC. Its protein is CASSLSFQGEQFF. The chain is built from TRBV7-3 and TRBJ2-3, with TRBD1 as a possible D gene (5 bases). The J call is in doubt because the DNA end fits TRBJ2-1 better. CDR1 is SGHTA and CDR2 is FQGTGA in the germline V gene. The CDR3 runs to 13 residues.

The chain couples TRBV12-3 or TRBV12-4 to TRBJ2-7; the D is unclear. This CDR3 is built from 13 residues. V lost 2 bases and J 9 bases, leaving 14 bases between the germline ends. The CDR3 nucleotides are TGTGCCAGCAGTTTAAAGGTCGAGACGGCGCAGTACTTC. It codes for CASSLKVETAQYF.

This chain links TRBV7-9 with TRBJ1-4; a possible D gene is TRBD1 (6 bases). The CDR3 has 14 residues. From germline, CDR1 is SEHNR and CDR2 FQNEAQ (reference sequence). Trimming took off 1 base at V and 8 bases at J, with 11 bases between the two ends. This CDR3 reads CASSLGQVEEKLFF. The CDR3 region has the DNA TGTGCCAGCAGCTTAGGACAGGTGGAGGAAAAACTGTTTTTT.

The rearrangement links TRBV15 to TRBJ2-1, with a tentative D call TRBD1 (6 bases). The ends were cut back, 6 bases at V and 9 bases at J, with 15 bases in the middle. Per the germline V gene, CDR1 is LNHNV and CDR2 is YYDKDF (reference sequence). This CDR3 comprises 13 residues. The CDR3: CATRGQLLGEQFF. CDR3 DNA: TGTGCCACCAGGGGACAACTCCTAGGTGAGCAGTTCTTC.

The gene calls are TRBV6-1 and TRBJ2-4; TRBD2 aligns across 8 bases. The J call may be in error: the DNA end matches TRBJ2-7 better. The CDR3 extends over 18 amino acids. Germline CDR1 reads MNHNS; CDR2 reads SASEGT. DNA for the CDR3: TGTGCCAGCAGTGACGCCGGGAGGGCCGGGACGACATCCTACGAGCAGTACTTC. Translated: CASSDAGRAGTTSYEQYF.

V gene TRBV7-2 combines with J gene TRBJ2-3; tentatively, D is TRBD1 or TRBD2 (5 bases each). V was pared by 5 bases and J by 7 bases, with 13 bases between. Germline V gene data show CDR1 as SGHTA and CDR2 as FQGNSA. The CDR3 consists of 13 residues. CDR3 sequence reads: CASSIGTHNTQYF. The DNA for the CDR3 is TGTGCCAGCAGCATCGGGACCCATAATACGCAGTATTTT.

This clonotype qualifies as medium-sized. This chain joins TRBV12-3 or TRBV12-4 and TRBJ2-7, with 10 bases fitting TRBD1. V was pared by 6 bases and J by 3 bases, with 5 bases of the junction left unmatched. There are 14 residues in the CDR3. The CDR3 is CASSRGTGDYEQYF. CDR3 bases: TGTGCCAGCAGCAGGGGGACAGGGGACTACGAGCAGTACTTC.

This clonotype was observed a handful of times. The chain employs TRBV4-2 and TRBJ2-1, with TRBD2 matching 8 bases. TRBJ2-7 explains the end of the DNA better; the J call may be wrong. The CDR3 extends over 17 amino acids. The germline V gene has CDR1 LGHNA and CDR2 YNFKEQ. CDR3 sequence reads: CASSPSEDSGEYNEQYF. The CDR3, as DNA: TGTGCCAGCAGCCCCTCGGAGGATAGCGGGGAGTACAATGAGCAGTACTTC.

The chain has TRBV11-1 and TRBJ2-6; TRBD2 is a possible D gene (5 bases). Trimming left V 5 bases short and J 4 bases short, with 12 bases between. The CDR3 loop spans 15 amino acids. Germline V CDR1 and CDR2: SGHAT, FQDESV (reference sequence). CDR3 protein: CASSAGLPGANVLTF. CDR3 DNA: TGTGCCAGCAGCGCCGGACTGCCGGGGGCCAACGTCCTGACTTTC.

A few counts support this clonotype. V gene TRBV27 combines with J gene TRBJ2-5, with 7 bases that match TRBD1. Germline CDR1 MNHEY, CDR2 SMNVEV (reference sequence). Germline trimming cut 6 bases from V and 11 bases from J; bases unmatched to any gene: 21. The CDR3 extends over 16 amino acids. The CDR3 nucleotides are TGTGCCAGCAGCCTAGGAGGACAGGCGTTCTACAATGAGCAGTACTTC. Amino acids: CASSLGGQAFYNEQYF.

As to this clonotype: The final CDR3 position lacks the conserved phenylalanine or tryptophan, pointing to a likely read error. Because the CDR3's place on the DNA is in doubt, the DNA is left out and the CDR3 is given as listed by TCRdb. V and J are TRBV7-9 and TRBJ2-6; the table's D gene call, TRBD1, was not cross checked with the DNA. In germline, CDR1 is SEHNR, CDR2 FQNEAQ (reference sequence). The CDR3 length equals 16 residues, ends included. The CDR3 is CASSPQTAPNEQFFGA.

This clonotype was observed a few times. This rearrangement joins TRBV7-6 to TRBJ2-3; 14 bases line up with TRBD2. The CDR3 runs to 17 residues. Germline lookup yields CDR1 SGHVS and CDR2 FNYEAQ. The ends lost 4 bases at V and 2 bases at J; junction bases unmatched: 5. The CDR3 is CASSSRLAGGITDTQYF. The CDR3 nucleotides are TGTGCCAGCAGCTCAAGACTAGCGGGAGGGATCACAGATACGCAGTATTTT.

This clonotype appeared many times. The rearrangement joins TRBV20-1 to TRBJ2-4; D call uncertain. The CDR3 loop spans 15 amino acids. V lost 3 bases and J lost 0, with 12 bases in between. The germline V gene has CDR1 DFQATT and CDR2 SNEGSKA (reference sequence). The CDR3 DNA sequence: TGCAGTGCTAGTATTGTCCAGAGAGCCAAAAACATTCAGTACTTC. Residues: CSASIVQRAKNIQYF.

The V call is TRBV7-2, the J call TRBJ1-2; D may be TRBD1 (6 bases). CDR3 size: 14 residues. The V gene lost 6 bases and the J gene lost 0 bases, with 11 bases spanning the gap. The V gene's germline CDR1 is SGHTA and CDR2 FQGNSA. The CDR3 coding sequence is TGTGCCAGCAGGGCTGGACAGACTAACTATGGCTACACCTTC. It is translated as CASRAGQTNYGYTF.

This clonotype was seen repeatedly, ten times or more. The rearrangement uses TRBV28 and TRBJ2-7; no clear D gene. With 3 bases removed from V and 0 bases from J, the gap between germline ends came to 9 bases. Germline assignment: CDR1 MDHEN and CDR2 SYDVKM. The CDR3 is 14 residues long. The CDR3 bases are TGTGCCAGCAGTTTTGCAGGTCGCTCCTACGAGCAGTACTTC. It yields the protein CASSFAGRSYEQYF.